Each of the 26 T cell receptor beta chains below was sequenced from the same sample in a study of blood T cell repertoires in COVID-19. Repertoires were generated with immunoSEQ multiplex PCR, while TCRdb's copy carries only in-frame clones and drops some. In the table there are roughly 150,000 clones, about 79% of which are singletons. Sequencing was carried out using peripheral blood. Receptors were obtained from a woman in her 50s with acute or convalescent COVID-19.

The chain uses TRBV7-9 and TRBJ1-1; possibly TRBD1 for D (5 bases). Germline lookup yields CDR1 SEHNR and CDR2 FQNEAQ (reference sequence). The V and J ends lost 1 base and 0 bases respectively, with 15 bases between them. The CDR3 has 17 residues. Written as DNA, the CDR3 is TGTGCCAGCAGCTTAGTCTTAACAGGAAACCTGAACACTGAAGCTTTCTTT. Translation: CASSLVLTGNLNTEAFF.

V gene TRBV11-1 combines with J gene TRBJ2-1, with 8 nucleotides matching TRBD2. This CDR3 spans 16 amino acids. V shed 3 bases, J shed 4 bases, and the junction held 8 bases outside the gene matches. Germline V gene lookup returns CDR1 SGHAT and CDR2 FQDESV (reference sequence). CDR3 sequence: CASSLTRTGGYNEQFF. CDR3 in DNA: TGTGCCAGCAGCTTGACGAGGACGGGGGGGTACAATGAGCAGTTCTTC.

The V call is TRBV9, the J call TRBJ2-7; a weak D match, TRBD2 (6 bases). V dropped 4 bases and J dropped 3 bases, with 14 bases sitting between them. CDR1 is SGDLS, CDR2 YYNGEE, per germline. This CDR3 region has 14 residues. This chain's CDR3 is CASSPSGGNYEQYF. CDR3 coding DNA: TGTGCCAGCAGCCCCAGTGGAGGGAACTACGAGCAGTACTTC.

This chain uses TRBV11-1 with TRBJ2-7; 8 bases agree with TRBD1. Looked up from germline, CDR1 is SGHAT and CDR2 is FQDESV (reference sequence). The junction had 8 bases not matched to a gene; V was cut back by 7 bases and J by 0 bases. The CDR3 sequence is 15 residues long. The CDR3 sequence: CASTSRDRFSYEQYF. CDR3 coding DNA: TGTGCCAGCACCTCACGGGACAGGTTCTCCTACGAGCAGTACTTC.

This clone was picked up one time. CDR3 nucleotide sequence: TGTGCCAGCAGGAGGACTCACAAGGCCACTGAAGCTTTCTTT. It is translated as CASRRTHKATEAFF. The J gene is TRBJ1-1, the V gene TRBV6-5; D uncertain. Germline CDR1 reads MNHEY; CDR2 reads SVGAGI. Trimming removed 6 bases from V and 4 bases from J, with 15 bases in between. The CDR3 totals 14 residues.

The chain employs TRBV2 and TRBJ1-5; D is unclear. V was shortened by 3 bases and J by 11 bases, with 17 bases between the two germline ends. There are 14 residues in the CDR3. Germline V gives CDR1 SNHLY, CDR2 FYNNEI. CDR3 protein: CASSEPDSPRAQHF. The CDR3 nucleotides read TGTGCCAGCAGTGAGCCCGATTCTCCTCGGGCCCAGCATTTT.

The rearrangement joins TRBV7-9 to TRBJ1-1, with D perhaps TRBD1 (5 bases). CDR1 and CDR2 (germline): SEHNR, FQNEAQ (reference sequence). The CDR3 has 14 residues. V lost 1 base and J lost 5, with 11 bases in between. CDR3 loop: CASSLEGPTTEAFF. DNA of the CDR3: TGTGCCAGCAGCTTAGAGGGGCCAACGACTGAAGCTTTCTTT.

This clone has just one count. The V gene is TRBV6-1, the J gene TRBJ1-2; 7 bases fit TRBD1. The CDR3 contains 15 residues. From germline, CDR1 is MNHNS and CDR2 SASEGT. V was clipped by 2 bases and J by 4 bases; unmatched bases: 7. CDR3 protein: CASSETVGTAYGYTF. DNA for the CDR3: TGTGCCAGCAGTGAAACCGTCGGGACAGCCTATGGCTACACCTTC.

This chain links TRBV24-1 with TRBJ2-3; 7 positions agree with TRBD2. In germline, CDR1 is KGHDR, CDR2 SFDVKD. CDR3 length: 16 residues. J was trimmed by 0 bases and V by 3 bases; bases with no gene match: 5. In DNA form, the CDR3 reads TGTGCCACCAGTGATGCCAGCGGGGATAGCACAGATACGCAGTATTTT. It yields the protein CATSDASGDSTDTQYF.

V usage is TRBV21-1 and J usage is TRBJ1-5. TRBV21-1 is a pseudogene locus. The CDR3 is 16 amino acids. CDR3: CASSKQVDSINQPQHF. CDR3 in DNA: TGTGCCAGCAGCAAACAGGTGGACTCCATAAATCAGCCCCAGCATTTT.

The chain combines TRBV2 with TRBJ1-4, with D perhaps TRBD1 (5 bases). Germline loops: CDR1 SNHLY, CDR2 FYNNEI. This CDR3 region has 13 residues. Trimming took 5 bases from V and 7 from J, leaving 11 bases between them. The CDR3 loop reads CASSMGLREKLFF. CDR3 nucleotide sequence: TGTGCCAGCAGTATGGGGCTCCGTGAAAAACTGTTTTTT.

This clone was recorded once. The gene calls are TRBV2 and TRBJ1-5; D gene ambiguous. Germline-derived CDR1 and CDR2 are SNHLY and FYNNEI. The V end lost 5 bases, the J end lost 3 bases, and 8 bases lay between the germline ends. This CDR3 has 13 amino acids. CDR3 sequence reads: CASSTENNQPQHF. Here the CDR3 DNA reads TGTGCCAGCAGTACAGAAAACAATCAGCCCCAGCATTTT.

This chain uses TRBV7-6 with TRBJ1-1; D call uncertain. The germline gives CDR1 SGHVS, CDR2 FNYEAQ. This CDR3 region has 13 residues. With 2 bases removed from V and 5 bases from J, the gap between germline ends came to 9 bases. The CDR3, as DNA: TGTGCCAGCAGCTTATCGCAGAGGACTGAAGCTTTCTTT. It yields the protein CASSLSQRTEAFF.

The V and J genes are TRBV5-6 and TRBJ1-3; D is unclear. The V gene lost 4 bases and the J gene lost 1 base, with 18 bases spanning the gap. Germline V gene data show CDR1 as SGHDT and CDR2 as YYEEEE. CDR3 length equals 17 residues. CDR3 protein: CASSIGLTAISGNTIYF. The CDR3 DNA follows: TGTGCCAGCAGCATTGGACTGACGGCCATATCTGGAAACACCATATATTTT.

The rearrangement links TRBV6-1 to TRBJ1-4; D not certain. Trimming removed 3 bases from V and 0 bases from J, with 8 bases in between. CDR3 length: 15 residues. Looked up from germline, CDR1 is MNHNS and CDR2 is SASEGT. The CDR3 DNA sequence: TGTGCCAGCAGTGACGCAGCGGCAACTAATGAAAAACTGTTTTTT. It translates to CASSDAAATNEKLFF.

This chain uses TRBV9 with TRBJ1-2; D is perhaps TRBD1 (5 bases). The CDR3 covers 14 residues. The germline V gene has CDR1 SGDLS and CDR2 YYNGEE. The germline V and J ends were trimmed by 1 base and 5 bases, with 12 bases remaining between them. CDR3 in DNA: TGTGCCAGCAGCGTACAGGGACTAGGGTATGGCTACACCTTC. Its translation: CASSVQGLGYGYTF.

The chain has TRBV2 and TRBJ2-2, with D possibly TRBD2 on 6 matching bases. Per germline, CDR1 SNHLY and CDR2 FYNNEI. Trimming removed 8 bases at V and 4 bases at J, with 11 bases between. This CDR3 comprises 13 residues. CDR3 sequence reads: CASSGVSTGELFF. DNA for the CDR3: TGTGCCAGCTCGGGGGTCAGCACCGGGGAGCTGTTTTTT.

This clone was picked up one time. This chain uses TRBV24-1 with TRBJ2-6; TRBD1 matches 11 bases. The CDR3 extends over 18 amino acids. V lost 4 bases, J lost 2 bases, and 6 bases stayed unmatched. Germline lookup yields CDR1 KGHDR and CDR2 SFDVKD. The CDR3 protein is CATSDITGQGAGANVLTF. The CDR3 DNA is TGTGCCACCAGTGACATAACGGGACAGGGGGCTGGGGCCAACGTCCTGACTTTC.

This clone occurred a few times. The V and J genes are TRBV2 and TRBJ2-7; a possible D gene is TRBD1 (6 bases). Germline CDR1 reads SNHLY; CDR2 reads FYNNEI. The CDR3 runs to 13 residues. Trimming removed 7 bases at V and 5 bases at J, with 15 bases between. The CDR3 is CASTVIQGHEQYF. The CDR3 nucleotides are TGTGCCAGCACAGTGATACAGGGCCACGAGCAGTACTTC.

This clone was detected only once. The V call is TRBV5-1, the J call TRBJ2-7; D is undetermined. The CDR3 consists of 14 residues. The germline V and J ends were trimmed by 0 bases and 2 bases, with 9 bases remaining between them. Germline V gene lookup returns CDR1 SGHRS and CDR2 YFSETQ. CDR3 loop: CASSLAGAPYEQYF. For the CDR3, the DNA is TGCGCCAGCAGCTTGGCAGGTGCCCCCTACGAGCAGTACTTC.

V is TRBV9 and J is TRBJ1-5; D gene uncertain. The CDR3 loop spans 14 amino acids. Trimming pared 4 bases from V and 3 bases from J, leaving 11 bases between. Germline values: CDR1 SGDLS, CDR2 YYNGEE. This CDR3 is CASSQGVANQPQHF. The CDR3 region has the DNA TGTGCCAGCAGCCAAGGAGTGGCCAATCAGCCCCAGCATTTT.

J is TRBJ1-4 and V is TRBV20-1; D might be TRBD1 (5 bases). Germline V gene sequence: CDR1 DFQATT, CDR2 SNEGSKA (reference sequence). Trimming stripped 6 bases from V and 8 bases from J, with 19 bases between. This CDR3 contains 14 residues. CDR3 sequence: CSASPTGELEKLFF. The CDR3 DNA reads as TGCAGTGCCAGTCCTACAGGCGAATTGGAAAAACTGTTTTTT.

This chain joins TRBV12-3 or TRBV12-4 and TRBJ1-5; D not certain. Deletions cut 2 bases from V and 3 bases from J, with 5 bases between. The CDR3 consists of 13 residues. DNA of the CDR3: TGTGCCAGCAGTTTAACATCCAATCAGCCCCAGCATTTT. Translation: CASSLTSNQPQHF.

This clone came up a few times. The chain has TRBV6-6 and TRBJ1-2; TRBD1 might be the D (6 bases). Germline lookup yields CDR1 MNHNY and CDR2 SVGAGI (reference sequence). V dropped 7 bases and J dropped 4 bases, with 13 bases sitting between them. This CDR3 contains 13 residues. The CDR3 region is CASTLGGLYGYTF. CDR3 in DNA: TGTGCCAGCACCTTGGGGGGGCTCTATGGCTACACCTTC.

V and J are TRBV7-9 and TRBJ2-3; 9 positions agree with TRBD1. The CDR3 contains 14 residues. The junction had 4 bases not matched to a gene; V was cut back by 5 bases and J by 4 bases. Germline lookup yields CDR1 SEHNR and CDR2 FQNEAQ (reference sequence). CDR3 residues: CASSRQGEADTQYF. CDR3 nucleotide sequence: TGTGCCAGCAGCAGACAGGGGGAGGCAGATACGCAGTATTTT.

The CDR3 coding sequence is TGTGCCAGCAGTTCCTTTAGCGGGCCCTCCTACGAGCAGTACTTC. It encodes CASSSFSGPSYEQYF. This chain uses TRBV6-5 with TRBJ2-7, with 7 bases identical to TRBD2. Germline assignment: CDR1 MNHEY and CDR2 SVGAGI. V lost 4 bases and J lost 0; bases outside the gene matches: 6. The CDR3 runs to 15 residues.